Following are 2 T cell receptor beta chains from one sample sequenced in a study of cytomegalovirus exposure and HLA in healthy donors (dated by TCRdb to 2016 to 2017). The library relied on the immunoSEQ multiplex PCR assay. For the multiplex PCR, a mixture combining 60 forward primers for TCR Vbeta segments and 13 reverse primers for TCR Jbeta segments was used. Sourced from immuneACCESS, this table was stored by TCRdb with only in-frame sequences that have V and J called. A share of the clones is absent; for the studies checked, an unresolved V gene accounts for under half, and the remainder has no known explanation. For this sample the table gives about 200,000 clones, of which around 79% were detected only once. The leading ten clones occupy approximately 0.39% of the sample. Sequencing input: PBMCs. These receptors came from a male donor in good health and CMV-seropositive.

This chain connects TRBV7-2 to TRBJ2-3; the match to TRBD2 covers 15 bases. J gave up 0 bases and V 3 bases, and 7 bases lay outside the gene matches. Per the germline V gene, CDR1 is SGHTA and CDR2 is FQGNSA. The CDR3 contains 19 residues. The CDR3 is CASSLAGLAGGRSTDTQYF. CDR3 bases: TGTGCCAGCAGCTTGGCGGGACTAGCGGGGGGCCGGAGCACAGATACGCAGTATTTT.

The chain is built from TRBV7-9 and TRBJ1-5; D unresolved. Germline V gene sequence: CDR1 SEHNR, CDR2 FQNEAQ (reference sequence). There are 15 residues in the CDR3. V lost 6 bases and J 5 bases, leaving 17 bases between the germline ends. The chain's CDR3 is CASSILSGTDQPQHF. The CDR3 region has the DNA TGTGCCAGCAGTATTTTGTCAGGTACGGATCAGCCCCAGCATTTT.